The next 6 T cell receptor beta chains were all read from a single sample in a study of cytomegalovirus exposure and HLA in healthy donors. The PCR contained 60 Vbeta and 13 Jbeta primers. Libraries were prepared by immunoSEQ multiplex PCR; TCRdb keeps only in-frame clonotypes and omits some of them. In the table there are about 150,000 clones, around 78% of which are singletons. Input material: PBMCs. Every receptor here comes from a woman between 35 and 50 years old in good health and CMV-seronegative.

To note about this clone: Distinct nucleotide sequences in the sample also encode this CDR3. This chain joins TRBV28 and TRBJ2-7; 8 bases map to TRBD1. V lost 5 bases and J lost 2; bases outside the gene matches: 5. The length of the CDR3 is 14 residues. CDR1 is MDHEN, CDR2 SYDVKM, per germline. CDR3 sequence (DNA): TGTGCCAGCAGTGACCGGACAGGGCCCTACGAGCAGTACTTC. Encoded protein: CASSDRTGPYEQYF.

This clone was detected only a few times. Written as DNA, the CDR3 is TGTGCCAGCAATGTAAGAGATAACACTGAAGCTTTCTTT. Translation gives CASNVRDNTEAFF. The V and J genes are TRBV28 and TRBJ1-1; D gene unclear. Between the trimmed V and J ends, which lost 7 bases and 2 bases, there was a span of 11 bases. CDR3 length: 13 amino acids. In germline, CDR1 is MDHEN, CDR2 SYDVKM.

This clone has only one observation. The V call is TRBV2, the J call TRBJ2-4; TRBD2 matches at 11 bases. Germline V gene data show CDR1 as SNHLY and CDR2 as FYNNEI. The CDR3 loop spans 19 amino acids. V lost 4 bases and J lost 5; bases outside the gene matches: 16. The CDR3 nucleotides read TGTGCCAGCAGTGTGGGTTCTCTAGCGGGGGGCCTGATTCAAAACATTCAGTACTTC. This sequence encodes CASSVGSLAGGLIQNIQYF.

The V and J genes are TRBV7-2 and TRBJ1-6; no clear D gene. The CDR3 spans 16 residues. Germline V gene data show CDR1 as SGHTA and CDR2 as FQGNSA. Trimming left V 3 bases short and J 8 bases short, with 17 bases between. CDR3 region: CASSFFSFTSDSPLHF. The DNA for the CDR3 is TGTGCCAGCAGCTTTTTCAGTTTTACGAGCGATTCACCCCTCCACTTT.

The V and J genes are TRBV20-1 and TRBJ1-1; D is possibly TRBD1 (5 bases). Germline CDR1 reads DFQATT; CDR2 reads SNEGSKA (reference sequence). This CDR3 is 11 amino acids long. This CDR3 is CRPAGGTEAFF. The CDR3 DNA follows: TGCCGGCCGGCGGGGGGCACTGAAGCTTTCTTT.

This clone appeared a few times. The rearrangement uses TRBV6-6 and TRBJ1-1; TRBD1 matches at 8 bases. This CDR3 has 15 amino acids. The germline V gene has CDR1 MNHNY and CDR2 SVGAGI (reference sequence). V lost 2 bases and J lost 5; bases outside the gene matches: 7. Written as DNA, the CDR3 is TGTGCCAGCAGTTACGCTCGGACAGGGTGGACTGAAGCTTTCTTT. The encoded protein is CASSYARTGWTEAFF.